This T cell receptor (beta chain) was observed in a study of blood T cell repertoires in COVID-19. Generated by immunoSEQ multiplex PCR, the TCRdb table keeps only in-frame clones and is missing some. The sample has about 270,000 clones; 80% to 95% are singletons. This clonotype was obtained from a man aged 35 to 55 who had been exposed to COVID-19. Input material: PBMCs or T cells enriched from blood (not recorded which).

This chain's CDR3 is CAWSALGTGLGGYTF. DNA of the CDR3: TGTGCCTGGAGCGCGCTCGGGACAGGCCTCGGGGGCTACACCTTC. This chain joins TRBV30 and TRBJ1-2; TRBD1 matches 8 bases. Germline CDR1 GTSNPN, CDR2 SVGIG (reference sequence). V was pared by 3 bases and J by 8 bases, with 14 bases of the junction left unmatched. The CDR3 is 15 amino acids.